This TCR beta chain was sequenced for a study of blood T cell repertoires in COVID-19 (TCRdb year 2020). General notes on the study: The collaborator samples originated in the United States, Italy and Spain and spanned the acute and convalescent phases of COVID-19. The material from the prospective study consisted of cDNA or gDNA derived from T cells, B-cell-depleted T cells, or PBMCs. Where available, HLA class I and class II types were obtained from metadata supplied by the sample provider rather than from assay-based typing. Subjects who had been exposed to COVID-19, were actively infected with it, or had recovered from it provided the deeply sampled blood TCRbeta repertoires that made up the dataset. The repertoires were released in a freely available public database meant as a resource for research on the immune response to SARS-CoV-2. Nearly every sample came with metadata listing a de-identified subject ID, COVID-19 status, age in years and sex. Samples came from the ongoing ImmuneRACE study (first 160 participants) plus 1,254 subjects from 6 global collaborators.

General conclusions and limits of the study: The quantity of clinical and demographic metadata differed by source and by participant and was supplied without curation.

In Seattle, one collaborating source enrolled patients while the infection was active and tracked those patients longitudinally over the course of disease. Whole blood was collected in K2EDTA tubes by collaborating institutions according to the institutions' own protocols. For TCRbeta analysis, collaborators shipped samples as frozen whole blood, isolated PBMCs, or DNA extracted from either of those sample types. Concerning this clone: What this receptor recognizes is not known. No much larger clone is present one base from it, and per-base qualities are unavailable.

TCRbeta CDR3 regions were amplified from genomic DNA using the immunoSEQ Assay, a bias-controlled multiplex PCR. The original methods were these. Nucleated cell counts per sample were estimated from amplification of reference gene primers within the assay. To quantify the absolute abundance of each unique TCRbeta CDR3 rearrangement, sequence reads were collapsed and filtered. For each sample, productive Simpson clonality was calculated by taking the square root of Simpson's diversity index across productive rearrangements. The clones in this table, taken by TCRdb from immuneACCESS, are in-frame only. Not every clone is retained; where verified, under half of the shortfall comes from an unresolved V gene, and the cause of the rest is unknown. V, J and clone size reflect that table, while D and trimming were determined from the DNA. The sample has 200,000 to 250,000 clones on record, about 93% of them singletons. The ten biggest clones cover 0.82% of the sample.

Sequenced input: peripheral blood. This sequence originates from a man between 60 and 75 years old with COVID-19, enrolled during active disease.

In nucleotides, the sequence is TGTGCCAGCCAAGGTGGGGGACAGGGGTTTCACGAGCAGTACTTC. This translates into CASQGGGQGFHEQYF. Recombination joined TRBV6-6 with TRBJ2-7, with TRBD1 matching 10 junction bases. CDR1 and CDR2 are drawn from the germline V gene (reference sequence): MNHNY, SVGAGI. Reading from cysteine to phenylalanine, the CDR3 counts 15 amino acids. Only the CDR3 region is kept as DNA, spanning 45 bases read in frame from base 1. The germline V and J ends show losses of 8 bases and 5 bases respectively, and no gene match explains 12 bases of the junction.